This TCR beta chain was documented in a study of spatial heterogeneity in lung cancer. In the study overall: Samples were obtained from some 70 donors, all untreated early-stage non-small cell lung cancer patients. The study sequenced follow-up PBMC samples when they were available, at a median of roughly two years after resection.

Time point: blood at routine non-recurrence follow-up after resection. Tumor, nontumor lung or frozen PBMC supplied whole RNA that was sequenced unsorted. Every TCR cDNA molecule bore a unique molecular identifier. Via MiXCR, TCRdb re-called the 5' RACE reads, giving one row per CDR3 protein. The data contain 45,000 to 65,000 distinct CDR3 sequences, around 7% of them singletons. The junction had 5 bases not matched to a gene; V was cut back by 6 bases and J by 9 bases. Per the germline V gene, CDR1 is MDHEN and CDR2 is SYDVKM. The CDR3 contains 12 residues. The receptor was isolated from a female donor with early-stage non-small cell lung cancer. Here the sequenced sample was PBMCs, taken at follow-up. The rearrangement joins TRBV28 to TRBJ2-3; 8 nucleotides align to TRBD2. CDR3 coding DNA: TGTGCCAGCAGAGGGACTAGTTTCACGCAGTATTTT. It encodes CASRGTSFTQYF. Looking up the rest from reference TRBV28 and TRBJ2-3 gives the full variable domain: DVKVTQSSRYLVKRTGEKVFLECVQDMDHENMFWYRQDPGLGLRLIYFSYDVKMKEKGDIPEGYSVSREKKERFSLILESASTNQTSMYLCASRGTSFTQYFGPGTRLTVL.